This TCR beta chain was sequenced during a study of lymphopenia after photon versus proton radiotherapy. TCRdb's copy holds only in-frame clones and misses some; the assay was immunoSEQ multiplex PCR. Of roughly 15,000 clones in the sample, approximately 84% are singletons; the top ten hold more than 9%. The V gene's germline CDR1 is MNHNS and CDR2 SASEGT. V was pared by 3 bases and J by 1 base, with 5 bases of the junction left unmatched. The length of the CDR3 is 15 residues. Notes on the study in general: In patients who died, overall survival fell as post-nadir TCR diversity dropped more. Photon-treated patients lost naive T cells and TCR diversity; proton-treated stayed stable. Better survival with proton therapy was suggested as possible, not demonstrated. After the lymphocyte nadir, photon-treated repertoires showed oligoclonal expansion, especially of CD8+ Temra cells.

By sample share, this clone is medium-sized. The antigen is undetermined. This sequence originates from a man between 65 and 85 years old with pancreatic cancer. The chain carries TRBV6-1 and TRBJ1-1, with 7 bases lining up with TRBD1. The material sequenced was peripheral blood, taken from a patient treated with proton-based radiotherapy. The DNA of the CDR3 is TGTGCCAGCAGTGAGCAGGACAGGCCGAACACTGAAGCTTTCTTT. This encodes CASSEQDRPNTEAFF.